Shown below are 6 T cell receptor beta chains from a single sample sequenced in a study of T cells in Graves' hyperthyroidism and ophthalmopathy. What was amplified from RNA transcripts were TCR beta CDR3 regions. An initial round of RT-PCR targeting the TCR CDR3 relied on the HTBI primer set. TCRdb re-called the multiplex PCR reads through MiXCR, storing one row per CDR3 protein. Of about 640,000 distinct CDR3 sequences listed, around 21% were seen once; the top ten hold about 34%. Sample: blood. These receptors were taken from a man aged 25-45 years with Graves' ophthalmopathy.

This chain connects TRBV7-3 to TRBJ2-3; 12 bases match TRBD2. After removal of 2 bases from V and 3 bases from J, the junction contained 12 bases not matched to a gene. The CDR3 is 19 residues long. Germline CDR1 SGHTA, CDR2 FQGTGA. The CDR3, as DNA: TGTGCCAGCAGCTTAGGGGGACTAGCGGGCTGGTATGGGACAGATACGCAGTATTTT. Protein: CASSLGGLAGWYGTDTQYF.

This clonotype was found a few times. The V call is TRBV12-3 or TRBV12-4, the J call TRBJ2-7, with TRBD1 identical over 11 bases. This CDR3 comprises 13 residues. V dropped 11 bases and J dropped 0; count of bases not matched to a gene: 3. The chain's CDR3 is CASGTGGSYEQYF. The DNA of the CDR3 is TGTGCCTCTGGGACAGGGGGCTCCTACGAGCAGTACTTC.

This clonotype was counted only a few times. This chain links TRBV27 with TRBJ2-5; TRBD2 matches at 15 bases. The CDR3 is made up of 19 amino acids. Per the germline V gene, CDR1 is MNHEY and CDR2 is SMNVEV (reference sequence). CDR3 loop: CLQPPAVQGLAGGLETQYF. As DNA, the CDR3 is TGTTTGCAACCGCCAGCAGTTCAGGGACTAGCGGGAGGATTAGAGACCCAGTACTTC.

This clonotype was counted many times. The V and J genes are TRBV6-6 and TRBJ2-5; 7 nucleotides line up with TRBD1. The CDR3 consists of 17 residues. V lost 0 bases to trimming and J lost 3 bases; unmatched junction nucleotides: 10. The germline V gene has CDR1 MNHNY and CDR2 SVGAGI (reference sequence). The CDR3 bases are TGTGCCAGCAGTTACTCATGGGGAACCACAGGGGAAGAGACCCAGTACTTC. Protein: CASSYSWGTTGEETQYF.

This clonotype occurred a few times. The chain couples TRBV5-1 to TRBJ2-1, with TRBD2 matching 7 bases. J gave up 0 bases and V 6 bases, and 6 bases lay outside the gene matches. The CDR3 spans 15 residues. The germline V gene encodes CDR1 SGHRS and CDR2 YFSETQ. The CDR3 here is CASNPGGSSYNEQFF. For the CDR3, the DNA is TGCGCCAGCAACCCCGGCGGGAGCTCCTACAATGAGCAGTTCTTC.

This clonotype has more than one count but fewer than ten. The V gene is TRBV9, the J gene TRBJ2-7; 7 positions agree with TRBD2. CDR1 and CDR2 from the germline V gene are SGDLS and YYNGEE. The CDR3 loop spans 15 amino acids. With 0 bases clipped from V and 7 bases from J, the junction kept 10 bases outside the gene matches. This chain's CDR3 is CASSVGLAARMEQYF. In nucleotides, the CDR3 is TGTGCCAGCAGCGTAGGGCTAGCGGCCCGTATGGAGCAGTACTTC. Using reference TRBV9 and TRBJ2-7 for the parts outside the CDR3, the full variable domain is DSGVTQTPKHLITATGQRVTLRCSPRSGDLSVYWYQQSLDQGLQFLIQYYNGEERAKGNILERFSAQQFPDLHSELNLSSLELGDSALYFCASSVGLAARMEQYFGPGTRLTVT.